The sequence of this T cell receptor beta chain was determined in a study of blood T cells in healthy people across ages. There are 14 residues in the CDR3. Germline loops: CDR1 WSHSY, CDR2 SAAADI. Trimming pared 0 bases from V and 6 bases from J, leaving 10 bases between. Using a J-beta primer mix together with a sample-barcoded 5' primer, a second PCR was run for roughly 6 to 12 cycles. Each TCR beta cDNA got a 12-nucleotide random molecular identifier. TCRdb re-analysed the 5' RACE reads in MiXCR, keeping a single row per CDR3 protein. Here the sample spans hundreds of thousands of distinct CDR3 sequences, around a quarter being singletons. Whole-study findings and limits: More naive CD4+ cells and higher diversity were found in long-lived than in aged donors.

With regard to this clonotype: Its matching antigen is unknown.

This sample was shared with a second study, whose subject was T cells of mothers and their children. This second study notes: Maternal samples each gave over 9 million TCR beta CDR3 reads, and child samples several million each. Slightly higher but non-significant overlap marked related mother-child pairs versus unrelated pairs.

The sample comprised blood. This receptor was identified in a boy aged 2 to 10 in good health. This chain joins TRBV10-2 and TRBJ2-3, with D unresolved. The CDR3 bases are TGCGCCAGCAGTGAGTCGTGGATCACCGATACGCAGTATTTT. Amino acids: CASSESWITDTQYF.